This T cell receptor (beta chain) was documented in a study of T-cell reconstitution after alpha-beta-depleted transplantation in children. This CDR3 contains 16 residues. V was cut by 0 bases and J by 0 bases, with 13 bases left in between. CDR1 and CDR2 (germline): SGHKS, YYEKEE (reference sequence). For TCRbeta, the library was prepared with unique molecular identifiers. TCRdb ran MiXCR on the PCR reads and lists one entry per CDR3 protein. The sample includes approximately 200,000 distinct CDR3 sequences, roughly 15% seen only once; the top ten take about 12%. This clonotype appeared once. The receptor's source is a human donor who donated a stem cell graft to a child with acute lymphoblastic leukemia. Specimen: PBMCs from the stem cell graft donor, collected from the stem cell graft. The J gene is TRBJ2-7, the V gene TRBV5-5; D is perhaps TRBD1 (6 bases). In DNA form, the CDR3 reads TGTGCCAGCAGCTTGGGCCAGGGGACCATCTCCTACGAGCAGTACTTC. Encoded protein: CASSLGQGTISYEQYF.